Following are 21 T cell receptor beta chains from one sample sequenced in a study of blood T cell repertoires in COVID-19. Clones were read by immunoSEQ multiplex PCR, and TCRdb kept only the in-frame ones, dropping some. The sample shows 200,000 or so clones, 80% to 90% of them seen only once. Material: PBMCs or T cells enriched from blood (not recorded which). The receptors were sampled from a woman younger than 45 who had been exposed to COVID-19.

V is TRBV28 and J is TRBJ1-5; 7 nucleotides align to TRBD1. The germline gives CDR1 MDHEN, CDR2 SYDVKM. The CDR3 covers 14 residues. Losses at the gene ends were 11 bases for V and 3 bases for J; bases not matched to a gene: 10. The CDR3 spells CAGGGGQYNQPQHF. CDR3 DNA: TGTGCCGGCGGTGGGGGACAGTACAATCAGCCCCAGCATTTT. Full variable domain (outside the CDR3, taken from reference TRBV28 and TRBJ1-5): DVKVTQSSRYLVKRTGEKVFLECVQDMDHENMFWYRQDPGLGLRLIYFSYDVKMKEKGDIPEGYSVSREKKERFSLILESASTNQTSMYLCAGGGGQYNQPQHFGDGTRLSIL.

The chain carries TRBV19 and TRBJ2-7, with 11 positions matching TRBD1. Germline CDR1 LNHDA, CDR2 SQIVND (reference sequence). The V and J ends lost 3 bases and 3 bases, in that order; junction bases with no gene match: 7. The CDR3 has 16 residues. CDR3 nucleotide sequence: TGTGCCAGTAGTATCTTCGGGGGACAGGGGGTCTACGAGCAGTACTTC. Translation gives CASSIFGGQGVYEQYF.

Only one count was recorded for this clone. The rearrangement uses TRBV5-1 and TRBJ2-3; D remains ambiguous. This CDR3 is 15 amino acids long. Germline V CDR1 and CDR2: SGHRS, YFSETQ. V dropped 0 bases and J dropped 2 bases, with 10 bases sitting between them. As DNA, the CDR3 is TGCGCCAGCAGCTTGGCCGGAGCCTCCACAGATACGCAGTATTTT. Translation: CASSLAGASTDTQYF.

The genes are TRBV5-4 and TRBJ2-7, with 12 bases lining up with TRBD1. The J segment lost 7 bases and the V segment lost 0 bases, leaving 8 bases of the junction unmatched. The germline V gene has CDR1 SGHNT and CDR2 YYREEE (reference sequence). This CDR3 has 16 residues. DNA of the CDR3: TGTGCCAGCAGCTTGGCCGGGGACAGGGGGCTTCGAGAGCAGTACTTC. Translated: CASSLAGDRGLREQYF. Full variable domain (remainder filled in from reference TRBV5-4 and TRBJ2-7): ETGVTQSPTHLIKTRGQQVTLRCSSQSGHNTVSWYQQALGQGPQFIFQYYREEENGRGNFPPRFSGLQFPNYSSELNVNALELDDSALYLCASSLAGDRGLREQYFGPGTRLTVT.

V and J are TRBV30 and TRBJ2-2, with D possibly matching TRBD1 (6 bases). Per germline, CDR1 GTSNPN and CDR2 SVGIG (reference sequence). Trimming pared 2 bases from V and 10 bases from J, leaving 14 bases between. The CDR3 sequence is 13 residues long. The CDR3 region is CAWSLEWDKELFF. CDR3 coding DNA: TGTGCCTGGAGTCTTGAGTGGGACAAGGAGCTGTTTTTT.

The rearrangement uses TRBV10-3 and TRBJ1-1, with TRBD1 matching over 7 bases. J gave up 3 bases and V 3 bases, and 10 bases lay outside the gene matches. The CDR3 sequence is 16 residues long. Germline V CDR1 and CDR2: ENHRY, SYGVKD. CDR3 sequence reads: CAISDDRAGGDTEAFF. DNA for the CDR3: TGTGCCATCAGTGATGACAGGGCTGGGGGTGACACTGAAGCTTTCTTT.

This clone was observed a few times. The chain recombines TRBV19 with TRBJ2-7, with TRBD2 matching 11 bases. Germline assignment: CDR1 LNHDA and CDR2 SQIVND (reference sequence). V gave up 5 bases and J gave up 0 bases; unmatched junction bases: 12. The CDR3 runs to 18 residues. In DNA, the CDR3 is TGTGCCAGTAGTCCTCGGACCGGGACTAGCGGACTCTCCTACGAGCAGTACTTC. This translates into CASSPRTGTSGLSYEQYF.

This chain joins TRBV27 and TRBJ2-7; 7 bases agree with TRBD1. The CDR3 is 13 amino acids. The V gene's germline CDR1 is MNHEY and CDR2 SMNVEV (reference sequence). V shed 6 bases, J shed 3 bases, and the junction held 5 bases outside the gene matches. The CDR3 DNA reads as TGTGCCAGCAGCCCCAACAGGGGCTACGAGCAGTACTTC. This gives the protein CASSPNRGYEQYF.

Regarding this clone: Distinct nucleotide sequences in the sample also encode this CDR3. The chain joins TRBV30 to TRBJ1-3; 11 positions match TRBD1. Germline CDR1 reads GTSNPN; CDR2 reads SVGIG (reference sequence). This CDR3 comprises 14 residues. The V segment lost 5 bases and the J segment 0 bases; nucleotides outside the gene matches: 0. The CDR3 coding sequence is TGTGCCTGGGGGACAGGGGGCTCTGGAAACACCATATATTTT. Protein product: CAWGTGGSGNTIYF.

V usage is TRBV18 and J usage is TRBJ2-5; D ambiguous. V lost 2 bases to trimming and J lost 3 bases, with 13 bases between them. The CDR3 is made up of 15 amino acids. Germline V lookup: CDR1 KGHSH, CDR2 LQKENI. The CDR3 DNA is TGTGCCAGCTCACCAGGTGCGGCCCCTGAAGAGACCCAGTACTTC. Translating gives CASSPGAAPEETQYF.

V and J are TRBV6-6 and TRBJ1-6; D remains ambiguous. This CDR3 is built from 15 residues. Germline CDR1 reads MNHNY; CDR2 reads SVGAGI (reference sequence). The V and J ends lost 4 bases and 10 bases respectively, with 17 bases between them. CDR3 nucleotides: TGTGCCAGCAGTTTTGACCTGTCCGGGGAATCACCCCTCCACTTT. It codes for CASSFDLSGESPLHF.

The chain links TRBV6-5 to TRBJ2-6; no clear D gene. Trimming took off 7 bases at V and 1 base at J, with 11 bases between the two ends. The CDR3 sequence is 15 residues long. CDR1 is MNHEY and CDR2 is SVGAGI in the germline V gene. The CDR3 loop is CASTPRLSGANVLTF. For the CDR3, the DNA is TGTGCCAGCACCCCCAGGTTGTCTGGGGCCAACGTCCTGACTTTC.

The chain couples TRBV15 to TRBJ1-2, with 9 bases fitting TRBD1. Germline trimming cut 5 bases from V and 5 bases from J; bases unmatched to any gene: 9. The CDR3 has 15 amino acids. Germline V lookup: CDR1 LNHNV, CDR2 YYDKDF (reference sequence). The CDR3 region has the DNA TGTGCCACCAGCGCGAGGGGACAGGGATCTTATGGCTACACCTTC. It codes for CATSARGQGSYGYTF.

V and J are TRBV10-3 and TRBJ2-1, with 12 positions matching TRBD2. Germline CDR1 is ENHRY and CDR2 is SYGVKD. J lost 9 bases, V lost 5 bases, and 17 bases had no gene match. The CDR3 contains 18 residues. CDR3 region: CAISPMTPTSGRGSEQFF. CDR3 DNA sequence: TGTGCCATCAGTCCAATGACCCCGACTAGCGGGAGAGGGAGTGAGCAGTTCTTC.

This clone appeared a single time. The J gene is TRBJ1-1, the V gene TRBV6-4, with 10 bases lining up with TRBD1. The CDR3 has 13 amino acids. Per germline, CDR1 MRHNA and CDR2 SNTAGT. V was pared by 10 bases and J by 5 bases, with 7 bases of the junction left unmatched. The CDR3 DNA is TGTGCCACCTACGGGACAGGGGTTACTGAAGCTTTCTTT. As protein: CATYGTGVTEAFF.

This chain uses TRBV16 with TRBJ2-7; 7 nucleotides line up with TRBD1. Germline lookup yields CDR1 KGHSY and CDR2 FQNENV. Trimming took 4 bases from V and 3 from J; bases not matched to a gene: 0. This CDR3 spans 12 amino acids. The CDR3 nucleotides read TGTGCCAGCAGCCGACAGGGCTACGAGCAGTACTTC. Encoded protein: CASSRQGYEQYF.

The rearrangement joins TRBV9 to TRBJ2-7; 7 positions match TRBD1. The germline V gene encodes CDR1 SGDLS and CDR2 YYNGEE. With 4 bases clipped from V and 0 bases from J, the junction kept 7 bases outside the gene matches. This CDR3 has 15 amino acids. The CDR3, as DNA: TGTGCCAGCAGCTCCTCCGGGACAGCCTCCTACGAGCAGTACTTC. Protein sequence: CASSSSGTASYEQYF.

The table lists this clone with a count of one. V gene TRBV12-3 or TRBV12-4 combines with J gene TRBJ2-3, with no clear D. Trimming cost V 6 bases and J 1 base, with 8 bases left between them. The CDR3 spans 13 residues. The CDR3 sequence: CASRRSRTDTQYF. CDR3 nucleotides: TGTGCCAGCAGGAGATCCCGCACAGATACGCAGTATTTT.

A single count supports this clone. The rearrangement links TRBV28 to TRBJ1-5; D is undetermined. CDR1 and CDR2 (germline): MDHEN, SYDVKM. The CDR3 contains 16 residues. V shed 1 base and J shed 0 bases, with 10 bases lying between them. The CDR3 DNA reads as TGTGCCAGCAGTTTATCGTTACAGTATAGCAATCAGCCCCAGCATTTT. Translation gives CASSLSLQYSNQPQHF.

The chain couples TRBV3-1 (or the pseudogene TRBV3-2) to TRBJ2-4; 11 bases are a match to TRBD2. The CDR3 is 18 amino acids. The J segment lost 0 bases and the V segment lost 3 bases, leaving 7 bases of the junction unmatched. Germline V gene sequence: CDR1 LGHDT, CDR2 YNNKEL (reference sequence). The CDR3 here is CASSQWASGRTAKNIQYF. In nucleotides, the CDR3 is TGTGCCAGCAGCCAGTGGGCTAGCGGGAGGACAGCCAAAAACATTCAGTACTTC.

The chain carries TRBV27 and TRBJ2-1; 9 bases are a match to TRBD2. V was clipped by 6 bases and J by 7 bases; unmatched bases: 7. Germline CDR1 and CDR2: MNHEY and SMNVEV (reference sequence). CDR3 length: 14 residues. The chain's CDR3 is CASRLAGPSNEQFF. For the CDR3, the DNA is TGTGCCAGCAGACTAGCGGGTCCCTCGAATGAGCAGTTCTTC.